Listed here are 20 T cell receptor beta chains from one sample, sequenced in a study of shared T cell receptors in the human thymus. Only in-frame clones appear in the TCRdb table, and some are missing; sequencing was by immunoSEQ multiplex PCR. The profile shows over 450,000 clones, 75% to 85% of them singletons. The same sample was also studied in work on human thymus T cells.

The material sequenced was thymocytes. Every receptor here comes from a boy in the first two years of life with a congenital heart defect.

This clone has a single count. V and J are TRBV4-3 and TRBJ2-5; 11 positions match TRBD2. The V gene's germline CDR1 is LGHNA and CDR2 YSLEER. Germline trimming cut 3 bases from V and 0 bases from J; bases unmatched to any gene: 0. This CDR3 is built from 15 residues. The CDR3 reads CASSQGLADQETQYF. For the CDR3, the DNA is TGCGCCAGCAGCCAGGGACTAGCGGACCAAGAGACCCAGTACTTC.

This sequence joins TRBV5-4 and TRBJ2-1; 7 bases line up with TRBD2. The CDR3 covers 15 residues. After removal of 4 bases from V and 9 bases from J, the junction contained 13 bases not matched to a gene. Looked up from germline, CDR1 is SGHNT and CDR2 is YYREEE (reference sequence). CDR3 protein: CASSRQLARRGEQFF. Here the CDR3 DNA reads TGTGCCAGCAGCCGCCAACTAGCGAGAAGGGGTGAGCAGTTCTTC.

This chain uses TRBV5-4 with TRBJ2-7, with a weak D call TRBD2 (6 bases). The germline V gene has CDR1 SGHNT and CDR2 YYREEE (reference sequence). CDR3 length: 16 amino acids. V was clipped by 5 bases and J by 2 bases, with 20 bases between them. The CDR3 DNA follows: TGTGCCAGCAGTTCAACGGGAGCCAAAAGAACCTACGAGCAGTACTTC. Its protein product is CASSSTGAKRTYEQYF.

This chain links TRBV10-1 with TRBJ2-1, with 7 bases identical to TRBD2. This CDR3 is built from 20 residues. Looked up from germline, CDR1 is WNHNN and CDR2 is SYGVQD (reference sequence). Trimming removed 0 bases from V and 0 bases from J; junction bases left unmatched: 14. CDR3 coding DNA: TGCGCCAGCAGTGAGTCGACTCTGACTAGCCGTCCTATCTCCTACAATGAGCAGTTCTTC. It translates to CASSESTLTSRPISYNEQFF.

The chain combines TRBV29-1 with TRBJ1-2, with D unclear. This CDR3 has 13 residues. V lost 1 base to trimming and J lost 4 bases, with 10 bases between them. Germline V gives CDR1 SQVTM, CDR2 ANQGSEA. CDR3: CSVEGGSVYGYTF. CDR3 DNA sequence: TGCAGCGTTGAAGGTGGGAGTGTCTATGGCTACACCTTC. The complete variable domain, with remaining parts taken from reference TRBV29-1 and TRBJ1-2, reads SAVISQKPSRDICQRGTSLTIQCQVDSQVTMMFWYRQQPGQSLTLIATANQGSEATYESGFVIDKFPISRPNLTFSTLTVSNMSPEDSSIYLCSVEGGSVYGYTFGSGTRLTVV.

In nucleotides, the CDR3 is TGTGCTAGTGGTTTGGCCGGACAGGGCCCCTATGGCTACACCTTC. Translation gives CASGLAGQGPYGYTF. The rearrangement uses TRBV12-5 and TRBJ1-2; 8 bases fit TRBD1. Losses at the gene ends were 1 base for V and 4 bases for J; bases not matched to a gene: 5. Germline lookup yields CDR1 LGHNT and CDR2 FRNRAP. This CDR3 region has 15 residues.

This clone showed up just once. The chain combines TRBV10-3 with TRBJ2-3, with 11 bases identical to TRBD2. V shed 5 bases and J 2 bases; nucleotides not matched to a gene: 12. This CDR3 spans 18 amino acids. Germline values: CDR1 ENHRY, CDR2 SYGVKD. CDR3 nucleotide sequence: TGTGCCATCAGTCCACCTACTAGCGGGAGAAGCTCCACAGATACGCAGTATTTT. Translating gives CAISPPTSGRSSTDTQYF.

The V and J genes are TRBV2 and TRBJ2-7, with unresolved D. This CDR3 region has 14 residues. The V gene lost 3 bases and the J gene lost 4 bases, with 13 bases spanning the gap. Germline assignment: CDR1 SNHLY and CDR2 FYNNEI. The CDR3 is CASSDGRNFYEQYF. The CDR3 DNA is TGTGCCAGCAGTGACGGCAGGAACTTTTACGAGCAGTACTTC. Variable domain in full (rest from reference TRBV2 and TRBJ2-7): EPEVTQTPSHQVTQMGQEVILRCVPISNHLYFYWYRQILGQKVEFLVSFYNNEISEKSEIFDDQFSVERPDGSNFTLKIRSTKLEDSAMYFCASSDGRNFYEQYFGPGTRLTVT.

The V call is TRBV5-3, the J call TRBJ2-7, with D perhaps TRBD1 (6 bases). TRBV5-3 is labeled an ORF, and its function is uncertain. The CDR3 runs to 14 residues. Trimming left V 4 bases short and J 5 bases short, with 16 bases between. The CDR3 nucleotides are TGTGCCAGAAGCCACCGGACAGTTCGGGACGAGCAGTACTTC. The encoded protein is CARSHRTVRDEQYF.

The chain links TRBV6-5 to TRBJ2-1, with TRBD2 as a possible D gene (6 bases). The CDR3 consists of 13 residues. Looked up from germline, CDR1 is MNHEY and CDR2 is SVGAGI. V lost 8 bases to trimming and J lost 6 bases, with 14 bases between them. CDR3 sequence reads: CASSGTLGNEQFF. The CDR3 DNA sequence: TGTGCCAGCTCAGGGACTCTTGGCAATGAGCAGTTCTTC.

This clone has only a few counts. This chain uses TRBV30 with TRBJ2-3; 7 bases align to TRBD2. J lost 3 bases, V lost 5 bases, and 11 bases had no gene match. The CDR3 runs to 15 residues. CDR1 and CDR2 (germline): GTSNPN, SVGIG (reference sequence). In DNA, the CDR3 is TGTGCCTGGTCGTACCCGGGAGCGGGGACAGATACGCAGTATTTT. This codes for CAWSYPGAGTDTQYF.

This chain links TRBV4-1 with TRBJ2-1, with 12 bases aligning to TRBD2. Germline CDR1 reads MGHRA; CDR2 reads YSYEKL. Germline trimming cut 2 bases from V and 0 bases from J; bases unmatched to any gene: 2. This CDR3 is built from 17 residues. CDR3 sequence: CASSQTSGGSSYNEQFF. DNA for the CDR3: TGCGCCAGCAGCCAAACTAGCGGGGGGAGCTCCTACAATGAGCAGTTCTTC.

The chain recombines TRBV11-3 with TRBJ2-7; a possible D gene is TRBD1 (6 bases). CDR3 length equals 16 residues. The V gene lost 5 bases and the J gene lost 6 bases, with 23 bases spanning the gap. Per the germline V gene, CDR1 is SGHNT and CDR2 is YENEEA. The CDR3 loop is CASSPRKSRDIREQYF. The DNA of the CDR3 is TGTGCCAGCAGCCCACGGAAGTCCCGGGACATCCGCGAGCAGTACTTC.

This chain uses TRBV11-2 with TRBJ2-1, with D possibly being TRBD1 (6 bases). Trimming removed 5 bases at V and 2 bases at J, with 10 bases between. The CDR3 is made up of 14 amino acids. The germline CDR1 and CDR2 sequences are SGHAT and FQNNGV. CDR3 in DNA: TGTGCCAGCAGCGTGGACAGTGCCTACAATGAGCAGTTCTTC. It yields the protein CASSVDSAYNEQFF.

This clone was seen only a few times. The chain is built from TRBV30 and TRBJ1-1; D call uncertain. CDR3 length: 13 amino acids. The V end was cut by 0 bases, the J end by 4 bases, with 9 bases between. Germline V gene lookup returns CDR1 GTSNPN and CDR2 SVGIG (reference sequence). CDR3 protein: CAWSVTWATEAFF. In nucleotides, the CDR3 is TGTGCCTGGAGTGTAACTTGGGCCACTGAAGCTTTCTTT.

This clone was picked up one time. The gene calls are TRBV4-3 and TRBJ2-3; 11 bases map to TRBD2. Germline loops: CDR1 LGHNA, CDR2 YSLEER. CDR3 length: 16 amino acids. With 0 bases clipped from V and 5 bases from J, the junction kept 4 bases outside the gene matches. CDR3 sequence: CASSQETSGNRDTQYF. DNA of the CDR3: TGCGCCAGCAGCCAAGAGACTAGCGGGAACCGAGATACGCAGTATTTT.

This clone was counted only a few times. The CDR3 reads CASSHLDYTNTEAFF. CDR3 DNA sequence: TGCGCCAGCAGCCACTTGGACTACACGAACACTGAAGCTTTCTTT. The rearrangement uses TRBV5-1 and TRBJ1-1; no clear D gene. V dropped 4 bases and J dropped 1 base, with 14 bases sitting between them. Looked up from germline, CDR1 is SGHRS and CDR2 is YFSETQ. The CDR3 runs to 15 residues.

The V call is TRBV7-5, the J call TRBJ2-7; the D call of TRBD2 is as the table states it, not checked on the DNA. TRBV7-5 is shown as a pseudogene. The CDR3 is 17 residues long. DNA for the CDR3: TGTGCCAGAAGCCCCCAAGAGGCGGGACTAGCGGACTACGAGCAGTACTTC. This codes for CARSPQEAGLADYEQYF.

CDR3 sequence: CASSEWGRGRDSNQPQHF. As DNA, the CDR3 is TGTGCCAGCAGTGAATGGGGCAGGGGTAGGGATAGCAATCAGCCCCAGCATTTT. This chain uses TRBV6-1 with TRBJ1-5; D is possibly TRBD1 (6 bases). This CDR3 has 18 residues. Germline V CDR1 and CDR2: MNHNS, SASEGT. V lost 2 bases and J 0 bases, leaving 17 bases between the germline ends.

This clone appeared a few times. The chain combines TRBV11-2 with TRBJ2-7; D perhaps matches TRBD2 (6 bases). V lost 5 bases, J lost 0 bases, and 17 bases lay in between. Germline V CDR1 and CDR2: SGHAT, FQNNGV. The CDR3 is 16 residues long. Here the CDR3 DNA reads TGTGCCAGCAGCCCTCTTGGGCGCGGGGACTCCTACGAGCAGTACTTC. Its protein is CASSPLGRGDSYEQYF.